Listed here is a single TCR beta chain. Under the authors' procedure: Amplification of reference gene primers was used by the study to estimate nucleated cell counts. The protocol was immunoSEQ multiplex PCR, while the TCRdb copy is restricted to in-frame clones and leaves out a portion. V, J and clone size are those of that table, while D and trimming were read from the DNA. The data contain some 180,000 clones, about 89% of them singletons. These data belong to a study of blood T cell repertoires in COVID-19. About the study: Samples taken during acute and convalescent COVID-19 were collected in the United States, Italy and Spain. Sources were T cells, B-cell-depleted T cells, or PBMCs; the material itself was cDNA or gDNA.

The CDR3 runs 14 residues. Germline values: CDR1 MNHEY, CDR2 SVGAGI. Deletions cut 1 base from V and 7 bases from J, with 14 bases between. Material for sequencing was peripheral blood. The genes are TRBV6-5 and TRBJ2-7; a possible D gene is TRBD1 (7 bases). This TCR came from a man aged 35 to 55 with acute or convalescent COVID-19. The CDR3 sequence is CASSYLEGAGEQYF. CDR3 DNA sequence: TGTGCCAGCAGTTACTTAGAGGGGGCGGGGGAGCAGTACTTC.